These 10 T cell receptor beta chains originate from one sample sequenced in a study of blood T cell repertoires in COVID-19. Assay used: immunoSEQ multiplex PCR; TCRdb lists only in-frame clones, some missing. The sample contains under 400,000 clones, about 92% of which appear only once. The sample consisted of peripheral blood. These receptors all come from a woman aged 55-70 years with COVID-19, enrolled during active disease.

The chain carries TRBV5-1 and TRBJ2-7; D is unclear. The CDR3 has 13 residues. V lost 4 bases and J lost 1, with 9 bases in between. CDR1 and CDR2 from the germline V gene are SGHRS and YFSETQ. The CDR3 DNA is TGCGCCAGCAGCACGGGTCCTTCCTACGAGCAGTACTTC. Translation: CASSTGPSYEQYF.

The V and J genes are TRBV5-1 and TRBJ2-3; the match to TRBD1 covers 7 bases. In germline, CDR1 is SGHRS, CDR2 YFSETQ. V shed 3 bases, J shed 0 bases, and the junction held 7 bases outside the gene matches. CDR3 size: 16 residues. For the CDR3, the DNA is TGCGCCAGCAGCTCCGGACAGGCGTCTAGCACAGATACGCAGTATTTT. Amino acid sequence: CASSSGQASSTDTQYF.

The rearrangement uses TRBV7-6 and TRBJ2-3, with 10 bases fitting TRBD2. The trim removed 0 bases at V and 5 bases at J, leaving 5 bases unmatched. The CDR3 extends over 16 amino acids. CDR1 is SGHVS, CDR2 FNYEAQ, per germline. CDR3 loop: CASSLASGGAIDTQYF. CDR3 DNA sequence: TGTGCCAGCAGCTTAGCGAGCGGGGGGGCAATAGATACGCAGTATTTT.

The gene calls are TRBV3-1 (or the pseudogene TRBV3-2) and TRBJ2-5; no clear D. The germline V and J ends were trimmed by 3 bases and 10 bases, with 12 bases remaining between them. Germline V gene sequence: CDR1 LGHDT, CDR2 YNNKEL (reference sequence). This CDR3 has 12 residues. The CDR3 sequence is CASSHRSRYQYF. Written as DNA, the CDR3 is TGTGCCAGCAGCCATCGATCGAGATACCAGTACTTC.

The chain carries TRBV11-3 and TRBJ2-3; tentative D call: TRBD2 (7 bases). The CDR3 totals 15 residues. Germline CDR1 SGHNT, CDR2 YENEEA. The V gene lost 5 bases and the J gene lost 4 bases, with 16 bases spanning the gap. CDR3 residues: CASSTAGGGADTQYF. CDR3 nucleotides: TGTGCCAGCAGCACGGCCGGAGGGGGGGCAGATACGCAGTATTTT.

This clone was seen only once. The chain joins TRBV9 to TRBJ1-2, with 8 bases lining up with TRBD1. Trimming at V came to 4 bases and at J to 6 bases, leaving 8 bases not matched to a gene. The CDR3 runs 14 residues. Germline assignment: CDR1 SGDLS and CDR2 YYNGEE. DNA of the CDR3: TGTGCCAGCAGCCCTACGGACAGGGCCGATGGCTACACCTTC. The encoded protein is CASSPTDRADGYTF.

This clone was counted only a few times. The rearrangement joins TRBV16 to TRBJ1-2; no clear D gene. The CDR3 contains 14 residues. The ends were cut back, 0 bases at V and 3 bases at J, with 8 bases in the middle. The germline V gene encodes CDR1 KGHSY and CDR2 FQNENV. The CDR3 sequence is CASSQSRTDYGYTF. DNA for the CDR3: TGTGCCAGCAGCCAATCGCGCACAGACTATGGCTACACCTTC.

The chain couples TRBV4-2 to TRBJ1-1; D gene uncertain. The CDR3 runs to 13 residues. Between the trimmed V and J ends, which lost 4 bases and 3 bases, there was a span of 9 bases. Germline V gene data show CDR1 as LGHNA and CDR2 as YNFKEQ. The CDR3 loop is CASSPLEDTEAFF. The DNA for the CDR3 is TGTGCCAGCAGCCCCCTCGAGGACACTGAAGCTTTCTTT.

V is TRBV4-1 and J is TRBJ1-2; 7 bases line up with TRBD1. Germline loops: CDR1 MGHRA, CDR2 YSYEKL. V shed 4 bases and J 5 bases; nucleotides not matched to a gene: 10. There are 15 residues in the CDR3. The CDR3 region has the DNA TGCGCCAGCAGCCGAGCCGAGACAGGGACATATGGCTACACCTTC. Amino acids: CASSRAETGTYGYTF.

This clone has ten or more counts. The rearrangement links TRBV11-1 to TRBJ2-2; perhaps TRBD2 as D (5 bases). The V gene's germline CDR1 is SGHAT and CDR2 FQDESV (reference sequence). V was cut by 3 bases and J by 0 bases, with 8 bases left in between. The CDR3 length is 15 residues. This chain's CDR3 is CASSLRAPNTGELFF. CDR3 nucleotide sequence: TGTGCCAGCAGCTTGAGGGCTCCGAACACCGGGGAGCTGTTTTTT.